Listed below are T cell receptor beta chains from one sample, sequenced in a study. TCRdb re-called the 5' RACE reads through MiXCR, storing one row per CDR3 protein. The sample gives about 41,000 distinct CDR3 sequences, less than 35% of which show up once; around 4% is in the top ten. The sample taken for sequencing was memory CD4+ T cells sorted from a lymph node. These receptors originate from a female donor with breast cancer. The CDR3 runs from the conserved cysteine through the conserved F or W. D genes are given only for firm matches. Clone size appears in some rows only: once, few, many, or a class for an expanded clone.

CDR3,DNA,V,D,J,size
CASSLGLAQTYEQYF,TGCGCCAGCAGCTTAGGACTAGCGCAGACCTACGAGCAGTACTTC,TRBV5-1,TRBD2,TRBJ2-7,many
CSFVPGGPISSEQFF,TGCAGCTTCGTCCCGGGAGGGCCGATAAGTTCTGAGCAGTTCTTC,TRBV29-1,TRBD2,TRBJ2-1,many
CASSLSGTVKNTQYF,TGTGCCAGCAGTTTATCCGGGACAGTGAAAAACACTCAGTACTTC,TRBV28,TRBD1,TRBJ2-4,-
CASSTGTSGKEQFF,TGTGCCAGCAGCACCGGGACTAGCGGGAAGGAGCAGTTCTTC,TRBV7-2,TRBD2,TRBJ2-1,-
CASSVSPGNYGYTF,TGCGCCAGCAGCGTCAGCCCTGGAAACTATGGCTACACCTTC,TRBV5-1,-,TRBJ1-2,-
CASSAEPEYYEQYF,TGTGCCAGCAGTGCAGAACCTGAGTACTACGAGCAGTACTTC,TRBV27,-,TRBJ2-7,few
CASSGDDGELFF,TGTGCCAGCAGTGGTGACGACGGGGAGCTGTTTTTT,TRBV2,-,TRBJ2-2,few
CASSSTGTSTDTQYF,TGCGCCAGCAGCTCCACCGGGACTAGCACAGATACGCAGTATTTT,TRBV5-1,-,TRBJ2-3,-
CASSLTGTGNQPQHF,TGTGCCAGCAGCTTGACCGGGACAGGGAACCAGCCCCAGCATTTT,TRBV5-5,TRBD1,TRBJ1-5,-
CAGSLGHGTNTEAFF,TGCGCCGGCAGCTTGGGACATGGGACGAACACTGAAGCTTTCTTT,TRBV5-1,-,TRBJ1-1,-
CSAQRGQNYGYTF,TGCAGCGCCCAAAGGGGACAGAACTATGGCTACACCTTC,TRBV29-1,TRBD1,TRBJ1-2,many
CASSYSGPLYEQYF,TGTGCCAGCAGCTACTCCGGCCCCCTCTACGAGCAGTACTTC,TRBV27,-,TRBJ2-7,few
CASSQGLTLPDTQYF,TGTGCCAGCAGCCAAGGCCTGACCCTCCCAGATACGCAGTATTTT,TRBV4-2,-,TRBJ2-3,few
CASSWRGPANTEAFF,TGCGCCAGCAGCTGGAGAGGACCAGCGAACACTGAAGCTTTCTTT,TRBV5-1,-,TRBJ1-1,many
CASSVRTGSDEQYF,TGCGCCAGCAGCGTGCGGACAGGGAGTGACGAGCAGTACTTC,TRBV5-1,TRBD1,TRBJ2-7,-
CASSWREGWGEQFF,TGCGCCAGCAGCTGGCGGGAAGGTTGGGGTGAGCAGTTCTTC,TRBV5-1,-,TRBJ2-1,many
CASSLQGADTQYF,TGTGCCAGCAGCTTACAGGGGGCAGATACGCAGTATTTT,TRBV7-6,TRBD1,TRBJ2-3,many
CASSLYPGANTEAFF,TGTGCCAGCAGTTTATATCCGGGTGCGAACACTGAAGCTTTCTTT,TRBV28,-,TRBJ1-1,few
CASSQGGRGEQYF,TGTGCCAGCAGCCAAGGGGGGCGGGGCGAGCAGTACTTC,TRBV3-1,-,TRBJ2-7,-
CASSTSHGYTF,TGTGCCAGCAGCACATCTCATGGCTACACCTTC,TRBV7-9,-,TRBJ1-2,-
CASSVSSGGLQLFF,TGTGCCAGCAGCGTTTCCTCAGGGGGTCTGCAATTGTTTTTT,TRBV9,TRBD1,TRBJ1-4,few
CASSLSVNEQFF,TGTGCCAGCAGTTTATCGGTGAATGAGCAGTTCTTC,TRBV12-3/TRBV12-4,-,TRBJ2-1,few
CASSLSGRARNEQFF,TGTGCCAGCAGCCTTAGCGGGAGGGCCAGAAATGAGCAGTTCTTC,TRBV12-3/TRBV12-4,TRBD2,TRBJ2-1,few
CATSDFSGRYQETQYF,TGTGCCACCAGTGATTTTAGCGGGAGGTACCAAGAGACCCAGTACTTC,TRBV24-1,TRBD2,TRBJ2-5,-
CASTPAGGFNTGELFF,TGTGCCAGCACCCCAGCCGGGGGGTTTAATACCGGGGAGCTGTTTTTT,TRBV12-3/TRBV12-4,TRBD2,TRBJ2-2,-
CASRRPSGSTYEQYF,TGTGCCAGCAGACGACCTAGCGGTAGTACCTACGAGCAGTACTTC,TRBV6-1,TRBD2,TRBJ2-7,-
CASSWGTTYNEQFF,TGTGCCAGCAGTTGGGGGACGACATACAATGAGCAGTTCTTC,TRBV27,-,TRBJ2-1,many
CASSLAVSGTGNTGELFF,TGTGCCAGCAGCTTAGCTGTGTCCGGGACAGGGAACACCGGGGAGCTGTTTTTT,TRBV7-3,TRBD1,TRBJ2-2,few
CASSVGQGTDTQYF,TGTGCCAGCAGCGTAGGGCAGGGCACAGATACGCAGTATTTT,TRBV9,-,TRBJ2-3,-
CAITGQGGSYEQYF,TGTGCCATCACGGGACAGGGAGGGTCCTACGAGCAGTACTTC,TRBV9,TRBD1,TRBJ2-7,-
CASSLVTQETQYF,TGTGCCAGCAGTTTAGTGACACAAGAGACCCAGTACTTC,TRBV12-3/TRBV12-4,-,TRBJ2-5,-
CASSLGAGAYEQYF,TGTGCCAGCAGCTTAGGTGCGGGGGCCTACGAGCAGTACTTC,TRBV7-2,TRBD2,TRBJ2-7,-
CASSYPQNEQYF,TGTGCCAGCAGTTACCCCCAGAATGAGCAGTACTTC,TRBV6-2/TRBV6-3,-,TRBJ2-7,-
CASSRSVKGPGNRSGNTIYF,TGTGCCAGCAGCCGATCCGTAAAGGGTCCAGGAAACCGCTCTGGAAACACCATATATTTT,TRBV21-1,-,TRBJ1-3,few
CASSPSRGYGEQYF,TGCGCCAGCAGTCCCAGTAGGGGATATGGCGAGCAGTACTTC,TRBV10-1,-,TRBJ2-7,-
CASSEERSSYNEQFF,TGTGCCAGCAGTGAAGAGCGGAGCTCCTACAATGAGCAGTTCTTC,TRBV2,-,TRBJ2-1,-
CASSPAGAGPVGELFF,TGTGCCAGCAGCCCGGCCGGCGCAGGGCCGGTCGGGGAGCTGTTTTTT,TRBV7-9,-,TRBJ2-2,-
CASSRLGDTQYF,TGTGCCAGCAGCCGTCTCGGAGATACGCAGTATTTT,TRBV7-2,-,TRBJ2-3,-
CASSQERGGEFF,TGCGCCAGCAGCCAAGAGAGGGGGGGCGAGTTCTTC,TRBV4-1,-,TRBJ2-1,few
CAGSYDTVAMNTEAFF,TGTGCCGGCAGCTACGACACTGTTGCCATGAACACTGAAGCTTTCTTT,TRBV9,-,TRBJ1-1,few
CATNGTSSYNERFF,TGTGCCACAAACGGGACTAGCTCCTACAATGAGCGGTTCTTC,TRBV7-9,TRBD2,TRBJ2-1,-
CSANPGTGVYEQYF,TGCAGTGCTAACCCAGGGACAGGGGTCTACGAGCAGTACTTC,TRBV20-1,TRBD1,TRBJ2-7,many
CASSEIGAGGPQHF,TGTGCCAGCAGTGAAATAGGGGCAGGTGGGCCCCAGCATTTT,TRBV2,-,TRBJ1-5,-
CASSEGAGNTGELFF,TGCGCCAGCAGCGAGGGCGCAGGGAACACCGGGGAGCTGTTTTTT,TRBV5-1,-,TRBJ2-2,-
CASSSQGSHSPLHF,TGTGCCAGCAGCTCCCAGGGGTCCCATTCACCCCTCCACTTT,TRBV7-2,-,TRBJ1-6,few
CASSQEGSDEQFF,TGCGCCAGCAGCCAAGAAGGGAGCGATGAGCAGTTCTTC,TRBV4-1,-,TRBJ2-1,-
CASRAAGGGNNEQFF,TGTGCCAGCAGAGCAGCGGGAGGGGGAAACAATGAGCAGTTCTTC,TRBV25-1,TRBD2,TRBJ2-1,-
CASSYIGTEAFF,TGTGCCAGCAGTTACATCGGGACTGAAGCTTTCTTT,TRBV6-2/TRBV6-3,-,TRBJ1-1,-